What follows are 3 T cell receptor beta chains derived from one specimen sequenced in a study of T cells in Graves' hyperthyroidism and ophthalmopathy. Researchers amplified the TCR beta CDR3 regions from RNA transcripts. TCR CDR3 underwent first-round RT-PCR with the HTBI primer set. Each CDR3 protein is one row after TCRdb ran MiXCR on the multiplex PCR reads. The sample includes hundreds of thousands of distinct CDR3 sequences, approximately 18% seen only once; the top ten take 16%. The sequencing sample was made of blood. These receptors were collected from a woman aged 45 to 65 with Graves' hyperthyroidism that later progressed to Graves' ophthalmopathy.

This clonotype has more than one count but fewer than ten. The chain is built from TRBV7-9 and TRBJ1-1; 10 positions match TRBD1. After removal of 5 bases from V and 2 bases from J, the junction contained 5 bases not matched to a gene. The CDR3 has 15 residues. The germline V gene has CDR1 SEHNR and CDR2 FQNEAQ (reference sequence). The CDR3 DNA follows: TGTGCCAGCAGCCAACGGACAGGGGGAAACACTGAAGCTTTCTTT. Its translation: CASSQRTGGNTEAFF.

This clonotype was counted ten times or more. The chain carries TRBV2 and TRBJ1-1; D unclear. CDR1 and CDR2 from the germline V gene are SNHLY and FYNNEI. CDR3 length equals 12 residues. Trimming removed 3 bases at V and 0 bases at J, with 2 bases between. The CDR3 DNA is TGTGCCAGCAGTGATCTGAACACTGAAGCTTTCTTT. Translating it yields CASSDLNTEAFF.

This clonotype was seen many times. The J gene is TRBJ1-1, the V gene TRBV20-1; D ambiguous. The CDR3 is 12 residues long. With 4 bases removed from V and 1 base from J, the gap between germline ends came to 7 bases. CDR1 is DFQATT and CDR2 is SNEGSKA in the germline V gene (reference sequence). Written as DNA, the CDR3 is TGCAGTGCTAAAAACAGGAACACTGAAGCTTTCTTT. Translation: CSAKNRNTEAFF.